This is a list of T cell receptor beta chains from one sample in a study of radiotherapy plus CTLA-4 blockade in lung cancer. The protocol was immunoSEQ multiplex PCR, while the TCRdb copy is restricted to in-frame clones and leaves out a portion. This sample has 110,000 or so clones, with nearly 80% found just once. Sequencing used peripheral blood, obtained from a patient treated with radiotherapy plus ipilimumab. All receptors come from a human donor with non-small cell lung cancer who had a partial response to radiotherapy plus ipilimumab. Both conserved end residues are part of each CDR3. The D gene is left open where the match is weak. Clone size is given for some rows only: seen once, a few or many times, or a class if the clone is expanded.

J,D,length,size,V,DNA,CDR3
TRBJ2-1,TRBD2,16,.,TRBV5-1,TGCGCCAGCAGCCTCGAGTCTAGCGGGAGAGGCTATGAGCAGTTCTTC,CASSLESSGRGYEQFF
TRBJ2-3,TRBD2,21,.,TRBV29-1,TGCAGCGTCCGACTAGCGGGTCCAGACCGTACTTCTACCTATAGCACAGATACGCAGTATTTT,CSVRLAGPDRTSTYSTDTQYF
TRBJ2-7,TRBD2,17,once,TRBV28,TGTGCCAGCAGTTTAAGACTAGCGAGCCTTCTTCTCTACGAGCAGTACTTC,CASSLRLASLLLYEQYF
TRBJ2-1,.,16,.,TRBV11-2,TGTGCCAGCAGCTTAGGTCGCGGTGGTACCTACAATGAGCAGTTCTTC,CASSLGRGGTYNEQFF
TRBJ2-7,.,11,.,TRBV20-1,TGCAGTGCTAGACAGGCCTACGAGCAGTACTTC,CSARQAYEQYF
TRBJ1-1,TRBD1,13,.,TRBV28,TGTGCCAGCAGTCACAGGGGGCAGGTTGAAGCTTTCTTT,CASSHRGQVEAFF
TRBJ1-6,TRBD1,15,.,TRBV7-2,TGTGCCAGCAGCTCAAAAGGGGGACAGCTATCACCCCTCCACTTT,CASSSKGGQLSPLHF
TRBJ2-3,.,14,.,TRBV9,TGTGCCAGCAGCGCGACTAGTGGCTGGGATACGCAGTATTTT,CASSATSGWDTQYF
TRBJ2-1,TRBD2,15,.,TRBV4-1,TGCGCCAGCAGCCAGACTAGCGGGGATTACAATGAGCAGTTCTTC,CASSQTSGDYNEQFF
TRBJ2-6,.,18,.,TRBV4-3,TGCGCCAGCAGCCAAGATGGATCTAGGGGCTCTGGGGCCAACGTCCTGACTTTC,CASSQDGSRGSGANVLTF
TRBJ1-1,TRBD1,14,.,TRBV10-3,TGTGCCATCAGAGACCCCGGGACAGTCCGTGAAGCTTTCTTT,CAIRDPGTVREAFF
TRBJ2-5,TRBD2,16,.,TRBV13,TGTGCCAGCAGCTCTAGACTAGCGGGAGCACAAGAGACCCAGTACTTC,CASSSRLAGAQETQYF
TRBJ1-3,.,15,.,TRBV30,TGTGCCTGGAGTCTACAGGGATTCAGTGGAAACACCATATATTTT,CAWSLQGFSGNTIYF
TRBJ1-1,.,13,.,TRBV29-1,TGCAGCGTTGGTGGGCATCTGAACACTGAAGCTTTCTTT,CSVGGHLNTEAFF
TRBJ2-2,TRBD2,14,.,TRBV7-2,TGTGCCAGCAGCCCGGGGGGGATTTCCGGGGAGCTGTTTTTT,CASSPGGISGELFF
TRBJ2-1,.,12,.,TRBV29-1,TGCAGCGTTGTCAGTAGCGGAAATGAGCAGTTCTTC,CSVVSSGNEQFF
TRBJ1-5,TRBD1,15,once,TRBV6-5,TGTGCCAGCAGCCGGACAGGGGAGGATACGCAGCCCCAGCATTTT,CASSRTGEDTQPQHF
TRBJ1-1,TRBD1,14,.,TRBV14,TGTGCCAGCAGCCAAGGGCAGGGGGGCACTGAAGCTTTCTTT,CASSQGQGGTEAFF
TRBJ2-2,.,15,.,TRBV28,TGTGCCAGCAAACTAGGGAGCACGAACACCGGGGAGCTGTTTTTT,CASKLGSTNTGELFF
TRBJ1-5,TRBD1,15,.,TRBV30,TGTGCCTGGAGTGTAAGGGGGCAGCCCAATCAGCCCCAGCATTTT,CAWSVRGQPNQPQHF
TRBJ2-3,.,15,.,TRBV5-5,TGTGCCAGCAGCTTGGTATTCCTTGGCTCAAATACGCAGTATTTT,CASSLVFLGSNTQYF
TRBJ1-5,TRBD1,17,few,TRBV4-2,TGTGCCAGCAGCCAAGGAGACAGGGTCGGCAGCAATCAGCCCCAGCATTTT,CASSQGDRVGSNQPQHF
TRBJ2-4,.,15,once,TRBV23-1,TGCGCCAGCAGTCAACGAGAACAGGGAGTCTGCATTCAGTACTTC,CASSQREQGVCIQYF
TRBJ1-4,.,15,.,TRBV18,TGTGCCAGCTCACCACCGACAGAGTCTAATGAAAAACTGTTTTTT,CASSPPTESNEKLFF
TRBJ2-1,TRBD2,14,once,TRBV30,TGTGCCTGGACACTAGCGGGAGTTTACAATGAGCAGTTCTTC,CAWTLAGVYNEQFF
TRBJ2-1,TRBD2,14,.,TRBV6-1,TGTGCCAGCTGGACTAGCGGGCTACACAATGAGCAGTTCTTC,CASWTSGLHNEQFF
TRBJ1-1,.,14,.,TRBV18,TGTGCCAGCTCCCGACCAGACAGGACGCGCGAAGCTTTCTTT,CASSRPDRTREAFF
TRBJ2-5,TRBD2,14,.,TRBV19,TGTGCCACTACAGCGGGAGGGCCCTTAGAGACCCAGTACTTC,CATTAGGPLETQYF
TRBJ1-4,TRBD1,15,few,TRBV9,TGTGCCAGCAGCGCGACAGGGGAACCAAATGAAAAACTGTTTTTT,CASSATGEPNEKLFF
TRBJ2-1,.,16,.,TRBV6-5,TGTGCCAGCAGTTTATCCCTACGGGGAGCCCACAATGAGCAGTTCTTC,CASSLSLRGAHNEQFF
TRBJ2-3,TRBD1,15,.,TRBV28,TGTGCCAGCAGCCGACCAAGACAGGGGACAGATACGCAGTATTTT,CASSRPRQGTDTQYF
TRBJ1-1,.,14,.,TRBV28,TGTGCCAGCAGTTTATGGCGGATGAACACTGAAGCTTTCTTT,CASSLWRMNTEAFF
TRBJ1-5,.,16,.,TRBV19,TGTGCCAGTAGTAGGGGGGGCCTACTAAGCAATCAGCCCCAGCATTTT,CASSRGGLLSNQPQHF
TRBJ1-5,TRBD1,12,.,TRBV7-2,TGTGCCAGCAGCCAGGGGGAACAGCCCCAGCATTTT,CASSQGEQPQHF
TRBJ1-2,TRBD1,15,.,TRBV5-1,TGCGCCAGCAGCTCACAAACAGGGGATTCGCGGGGCTACACCTTC,CASSSQTGDSRGYTF
TRBJ1-3,.,13,.,TRBV28,TGTGCCAGCAAATCTTTCTCTGGAAACACCATATATTTT,CASKSFSGNTIYF
TRBJ1-2,.,18,.,TRBV4-1,TGCGCCAGCAGCCAGGACGGAGGGGCCTCCTTAGCTAACTATGGCTACACCTTC,CASSQDGGASLANYGYTF
TRBJ2-3,.,12,.,TRBV18,TGTGCCAGCTCATCGGTAAGAGATACGCAGTATTTT,CASSSVRDTQYF
TRBJ1-2,.,15,.,TRBV25-1,TGTGCCAGCAGTGCCCATGGGGGCAATAACTATGGCTACACCTTC,CASSAHGGNNYGYTF